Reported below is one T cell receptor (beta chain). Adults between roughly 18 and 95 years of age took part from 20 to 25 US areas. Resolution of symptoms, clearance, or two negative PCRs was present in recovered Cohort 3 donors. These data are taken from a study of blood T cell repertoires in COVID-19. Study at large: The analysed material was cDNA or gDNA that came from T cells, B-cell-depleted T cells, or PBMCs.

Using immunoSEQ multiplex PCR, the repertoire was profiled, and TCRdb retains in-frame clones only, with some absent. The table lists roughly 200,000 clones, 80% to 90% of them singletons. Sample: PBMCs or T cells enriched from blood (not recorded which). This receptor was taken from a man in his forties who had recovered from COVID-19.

CDR3 loop: CASSHTDGPGGYTF. DNA for the CDR3: TGTGCCAGCAGCCACACGGACGGTCCGGGGGGCTACACCTTC. V is TRBV14 and J is TRBJ1-2; D remains unclear. V was trimmed by 3 bases and J by 8 bases, leaving 16 bases between them. In germline, CDR1 is SGHDN, CDR2 FVKESK. This CDR3 contains 14 residues.